Following are 27 T cell receptor beta chains from one sample sequenced in a study of T cell responses to AZD1222 COVID-19 vaccine. Some clones are missing from TCRdb's copy, which holds only in-frame ones; the method was immunoSEQ multiplex PCR. The repertoire holds 66,000 or so clones, with about 90% as singletons. This specimen was peripheral blood, taken on day 0 of AZD1222 vaccination. The receptors here all came from an adult in good health.

This chain joins TRBV30 and TRBJ1-2; no reliable D call. CDR1 GTSNPN and CDR2 SVGIG come from the germline V gene (reference sequence). The CDR3 contains 13 residues. Between the trimmed V and J ends, which lost 3 bases and 1 base, there was a span of 9 bases. The chain's CDR3 is CAWRRELNYGYTF. The CDR3 DNA reads as TGTGCCTGGAGGAGAGAACTTAACTATGGCTACACCTTC.

As for this clone: The identical CDR3 is also encoded by other nucleotide sequences in the sample. CDR3 bases: TGTGCCAGCAGTTTACCTAGCGGGAGGGCCTACAATGAGCAGTTCTTC. This encodes CASSLPSGRAYNEQFF. This rearrangement joins TRBV28 to TRBJ2-1; 12 bases match TRBD2. The V and J ends lost 2 bases and 2 bases, in that order; junction bases with no gene match: 1. CDR1 and CDR2 (germline): MDHEN, SYDVKM. The CDR3 is made up of 16 amino acids.

J is TRBJ1-1 and V is TRBV5-1; D is undetermined. CDR1 and CDR2 from the germline V gene are SGHRS and YFSETQ. The length of the CDR3 is 14 residues. V was cut by 1 base and J by 2 bases, with 9 bases left in between. The CDR3 is CASSLSTSNTEAFF. CDR3 coding DNA: TGCGCCAGCAGCTTGTCGACCTCTAACACTGAAGCTTTCTTT.

The chain uses TRBV18 and TRBJ2-3; D gene unclear. Germline V gene lookup returns CDR1 KGHSH and CDR2 LQKENI. Trimming removed 3 bases at V and 3 bases at J, with 13 bases between. This CDR3 region has 15 residues. In DNA, the CDR3 is TGTGCCAGCTCACCTAAGAGGAGAAATACAGATACGCAGTATTTT. Its translation is CASSPKRRNTDTQYF.

This sequence joins TRBV27 and TRBJ1-1, with 7 bases identical to TRBD1. The CDR3 runs 15 residues. The V segment lost 4 bases and the J segment 10 bases; nucleotides outside the gene matches: 15. CDR1 and CDR2 from the germline V gene are MNHEY and SMNVEV (reference sequence). CDR3 sequence: CASSSFSDREGRAFF. In DNA, the CDR3 is TGTGCCAGCAGTTCCTTCAGTGACAGGGAGGGGCGAGCTTTCTTT.

The J gene is TRBJ2-1, the V gene TRBV13, with 8 bases matching TRBD1. The CDR3 totals 15 residues. The germline gives CDR1 PRHDT, CDR2 FYEKMQ (reference sequence). Unmatched junction bases numbered 7, after V lost 4 bases and J lost 5 bases. CDR3 DNA sequence: TGTGCCAGCAGCTCCCGACAGGGGAGGCACAATGAGCAGTTCTTC. Translating it yields CASSSRQGRHNEQFF.

This clone was seen more than once but under ten times. The chain couples TRBV6-2 or TRBV6-3 to TRBJ1-2; D is undetermined. V gave up 6 bases and J gave up 2 bases, with 10 bases separating them. This CDR3 region has 13 residues. The germline gives CDR1 MNHEY, CDR2 SVGEGT. CDR3 region: CASSPRENYGYTF. Here the CDR3 DNA reads TGTGCCAGCAGCCCCCGGGAAAACTATGGCTACACCTTC.

This clone turned up a few times. This rearrangement joins TRBV27 to TRBJ1-1; tentatively, D is TRBD1 (6 bases). Germline V lookup: CDR1 MNHEY, CDR2 SMNVEV (reference sequence). Deletions cut 7 bases from V and 2 bases from J, with 11 bases between. The CDR3 length is 13 residues. The CDR3 nucleotides read TGTGCCAGCACCAACAGGGTCAACACTGAAGCTTTCTTT. As protein: CASTNRVNTEAFF.

The chain recombines TRBV30 with TRBJ1-5; D call uncertain. CDR3 size: 11 residues. The germline V gene encodes CDR1 GTSNPN and CDR2 SVGIG (reference sequence). V lost 5 bases to trimming and J lost 4 bases, with 6 bases between them. The CDR3 is CAWGENQPQHF. DNA for the CDR3: TGTGCCTGGGGTGAGAATCAGCCCCAGCATTTT.

V usage is TRBV9 and J usage is TRBJ1-6; 7 bases align to TRBD1. Germline V gives CDR1 SGDLS, CDR2 YYNGEE. V trimming: 0 bases; J trimming: 7 bases; junction bases outside the gene matches: 4. This CDR3 has 15 amino acids. CDR3 bases: TGTGCCAGCAGCGTAGAGGGGGCGAGAAATTCACCCCTCCACTTT. Protein: CASSVEGARNSPLHF.

The V gene is TRBV28, the J gene TRBJ1-3; 9 bases agree with TRBD1. Germline V lookup: CDR1 MDHEN, CDR2 SYDVKM. The V and J ends lost 3 bases and 4 bases, in that order; junction bases with no gene match: 4. The CDR3 is 15 amino acids. CDR3 loop: CASSFQGTGGNTIYF. CDR3 in DNA: TGTGCCAGCAGTTTTCAAGGGACAGGGGGAAACACCATATATTTT.

V and J are TRBV11-3 and TRBJ2-1; TRBD2 matches 15 bases. There are 19 residues in the CDR3. V lost 4 bases and J lost 7; bases outside the gene matches: 14. The germline V gene encodes CDR1 SGHNT and CDR2 YENEEA. CDR3: CASSSLTGTSGGIGNEQFF. The CDR3 region has the DNA TGTGCCAGCAGCTCGCTTACCGGGACTAGCGGGGGGATAGGGAATGAGCAGTTCTTC.

V and J are TRBV24-1 and TRBJ1-6; TRBD1 aligns across 7 bases. The CDR3 runs 17 residues. Germline loops: CDR1 KGHDR, CDR2 SFDVKD. The J segment lost 9 bases and the V segment lost 1 base, leaving 11 bases of the junction unmatched. The CDR3 reads CATSDFPEDRVGSPLHF. The CDR3 bases are TGTGCCACCAGTGATTTCCCTGAAGACAGGGTCGGTTCACCCCTCCACTTT.

The CDR3 loop reads CASSYTGSRGNQPQHF. In DNA form, the CDR3 reads TGTGCCAGCAGCTACACAGGGAGCCGAGGCAATCAGCCCCAGCATTTT. The chain is built from TRBV7-2 and TRBJ1-5; D possibly corresponds to TRBD1 (6 bases). The CDR3 is 16 residues long. The V gene's germline CDR1 is SGHTA and CDR2 FQGNSA. Between the trimmed V and J ends, which lost 4 bases and 2 bases, there was a span of 15 bases.

Only a few counts were recorded for this clone. This chain joins TRBV6-5 and TRBJ2-1; TRBD2 matches at 10 bases. Germline CDR1 is MNHEY and CDR2 is SVGAGI. The CDR3 is made up of 14 amino acids. V gave up 6 bases and J gave up 7 bases; unmatched junction bases: 6. The CDR3, as DNA: TGTGCCAGCAGCTATTGGACTAGCGGTAATGAGCAGTTCTTC. It specifies CASSYWTSGNEQFF.

This sequence joins TRBV27 and TRBJ1-2; 9 nucleotides align to TRBD1. V trimming: 8 bases; J trimming: 2 bases; junction bases outside the gene matches: 9. CDR1 and CDR2 (germline): MNHEY, SMNVEV (reference sequence). This CDR3 comprises 15 residues. DNA for the CDR3: TGTGCCAGCCTTAGACAGGGGGGTCAGAACTATGGCTACACCTTC. Protein: CASLRQGGQNYGYTF.

The gene calls are TRBV5-6 and TRBJ1-1; TRBD1 matches 8 bases. J lost 3 bases, V lost 4 bases, and 5 bases had no gene match. This CDR3 comprises 14 residues. Per the germline V gene, CDR1 is SGHDT and CDR2 is YYEEEE. As DNA, the CDR3 is TGTGCCAGCAGCCACAGGGGGAGGTACACTGAAGCTTTCTTT. Protein: CASSHRGRYTEAFF.

V usage is TRBV4-3 and J usage is TRBJ2-1; no definite D call. Germline V lookup: CDR1 LGHNA, CDR2 YSLEER. V was pared by 0 bases and J by 9 bases, with 12 bases between. There are 14 residues in the CDR3. The CDR3 region has the DNA TGCGCCAGCAGCCAAGATCGCGTAGCCCGTGAGCAGTTCTTC. This codes for CASSQDRVAREQFF.

This sequence joins TRBV11-3 and TRBJ1-4; 7 positions match TRBD1. Germline V lookup: CDR1 SGHNT, CDR2 YENEEA. After removal of 5 bases from V and 4 bases from J, the junction contained 7 bases not matched to a gene. The CDR3 has 15 residues. CDR3 nucleotides: TGTGCCAGCAGCCCAAGGACAGGTTTTAATGAAAAACTGTTTTTT. Protein sequence: CASSPRTGFNEKLFF.

The V call is TRBV2, the J call TRBJ2-6, with D possibly TRBD1 on 5 matching bases. Germline V gene sequence: CDR1 SNHLY, CDR2 FYNNEI. Trimming shortened V by 4 bases and J by 5 bases, and 12 bases separated the two germline ends. The CDR3 covers 15 residues. CDR3 nucleotides: TGTGCCAGCAGTGTCGACAGTTTAAGGGCCAACGTCCTGACTTTC. As protein: CASSVDSLRANVLTF.

This chain uses TRBV19 with TRBJ1-1; D may be TRBD1 (6 bases). CDR3 length equals 14 residues. The germline V gene has CDR1 LNHDA and CDR2 SQIVND (reference sequence). V shed 6 bases and J shed 4 bases, with 15 bases lying between them. The CDR3 is CASRTTGSGTEAFF. DNA for the CDR3: TGTGCCAGTAGGACTACAGGGTCGGGCACTGAAGCTTTCTTT.

This clone was counted a single time. CDR3 bases: TGTGCCAGTGGGAGACTAGCAGACCAAGAGACCCAGTACTTC. It translates to CASGRLADQETQYF. The J gene is TRBJ2-5, the V gene TRBV19; 7 bases fit TRBD2. In germline, CDR1 is LNHDA, CDR2 SQIVND (reference sequence). This CDR3 region has 14 residues. With 8 bases clipped from V and 0 bases from J, the junction kept 6 bases outside the gene matches.

This chain links TRBV18 with TRBJ2-7; 8 bases match TRBD1. The CDR3 has 15 residues. The V gene's germline CDR1 is KGHSH and CDR2 LQKENI. J was trimmed by 1 base and V by 3 bases; bases with no gene match: 5. The CDR3, as DNA: TGTGCCAGCTCACCGACAGGGGTCGAGTCCTACGAGCAGTACTTC. The encoded protein is CASSPTGVESYEQYF.

The chain joins TRBV11-2 to TRBJ2-2, with D possibly matching TRBD1 (5 bases). The V end was cut by 7 bases, the J end by 2 bases, with 11 bases between. The CDR3 runs 14 residues. Germline values: CDR1 SGHAT, CDR2 FQNNGV. The CDR3 region is CASIPGFNTGELFF. CDR3 nucleotides: TGTGCCAGCATCCCAGGGTTCAACACCGGGGAGCTGTTTTTT.

This clone was found once. The chain joins TRBV7-2 to TRBJ2-6; TRBD1 matches at 12 bases. Germline CDR1 is SGHTA and CDR2 is FQGNSA. CDR3 length equals 17 residues. J was trimmed by 3 bases and V by 5 bases; bases with no gene match: 5. As DNA, the CDR3 is TGTGCCAGCAGCGACGGGACAGGGGGCTTTGGGGCCAACGTCCTGACTTTC. Protein product: CASSDGTGGFGANVLTF. Together with reference TRBV7-2 and TRBJ2-6, the CDR3 gives the full variable domain: GAGVSQSPSNKVTEKGKDVELRCDPISGHTALYWYRQSLGQGLEFLIYFQGNSAPDKSGLPSDRFSAERTGGSVSTLTIQRTQQEDSAVYLCASSDGTGGFGANVLTFGAGSRLTVL.

The chain employs TRBV7-3 and TRBJ1-3; TRBD1 matches 11 bases. Trimming cost V 0 bases and J 4 bases; bases outside gene matches: 2. Germline V gene lookup returns CDR1 SGHTA and CDR2 FQGTGA. CDR3 length equals 16 residues. The CDR3 DNA follows: TGTGCCAGCAGCTTAACGGGACAGGGGGTCGGAAACACCATATATTTT. It translates to CASSLTGQGVGNTIYF.

The table lists this clone with a few counts. V is TRBV27 and J is TRBJ2-7; 10 positions agree with TRBD2. This CDR3 comprises 13 residues. V gave up 11 bases and J gave up 3 bases; unmatched junction bases: 7. Germline V CDR1 and CDR2: MNHEY, SMNVEV (reference sequence). As DNA, the CDR3 is TGTGCCCTCGGGACTAGCGAGGGCTACGAGCAGTACTTC. This sequence encodes CALGTSEGYEQYF.